Following are 20 T cell receptor beta chains from one sample sequenced in a study of CD8 T cells in Susac syndrome (dated by TCRdb to the late 2010s). Library prep was done by the immunoSEQ multiplex PCR assay. RNA was extracted with the RNeasy kit and 0.5 to 1 ug was reverse transcribed using random hexamers. TCRdb applied fastp at Q25 and MiXCR to the public reads, then kept only in-frame beta chains. Rows with one shared CDR3 protein collapse into an entry with the most common genes and DNA. The sample table contains about 200,000 distinct CDR3 sequences; only one count was recorded for roughly nine tenths of them. The ten largest account for 0.087% of the sample. Sequencing was performed on CD4+ T cells from PBMCs. These receptors came from a human donor with Susac syndrome.

CDR3 DNA: TGCAGCGCCGCACCAGAAACAGATACGCAGTATTTT. It specifies CSAAPETDTQYF. V is TRBV29-1 and J is TRBJ2-3; D gene unclear. This CDR3 contains 12 residues. Germline V gene sequence: CDR1 SQVTM, CDR2 ANQGSEA. Trimming took 7 bases from V and 3 from J, leaving 11 bases between them.

J is TRBJ2-5 and V is TRBV13; TRBD1 agrees at 8 bases. The V gene end was trimmed by 0 bases and the J gene end by 2 bases; junction bases not matched to a gene: 2. In germline, CDR1 is PRHDT, CDR2 FYEKMQ (reference sequence). The CDR3 spans 15 residues. CDR3 DNA sequence: TGTGCCAGCAGCTTAGGCACAGGGGGGCAAGAGACCCAGTACTTC. Translating it yields CASSLGTGGQETQYF.

The chain links TRBV20-1 to TRBJ2-5; 11 bases fit TRBD2. Per germline, CDR1 DFQATT and CDR2 SNEGSKA (reference sequence). Trimming removed 5 bases from V and 2 bases from J; junction bases left unmatched: 10. The CDR3 runs 16 residues. CDR3 sequence: CSAERLAGKNQETQYF. The DNA of the CDR3 is TGCAGTGCTGAGAGACTAGCGGGGAAGAATCAAGAGACCCAGTACTTC.

The chain recombines TRBV7-3 with TRBJ2-1, with TRBD2 identical over 8 bases. Looked up from germline, CDR1 is SGHTA and CDR2 is FQGTGA. V dropped 1 base and J dropped 2; count of bases not matched to a gene: 4. The CDR3 is 16 amino acids. The CDR3 DNA reads TGTGCCAGCAGCTTAAGGGGTAGCGGGACCTACAATGAGCAGTTCTTC. This encodes CASSLRGSGTYNEQFF. The entire variable domain, with the rest obtained from reference TRBV7-3 and TRBJ2-1, is as follows: GAGVSQTPSNKVTEKGKYVELRCDPISGHTALYWYRQSLGQGPEFLIYFQGTGAADDSGLPNDRFFAVRPEGSVSTLKIQRTERGDSAVYLCASSLRGSGTYNEQFFGPGTRLTVL.

V is TRBV7-9 and J is TRBJ2-1; 10 bases agree with TRBD1. Germline V CDR1 and CDR2: SEHNR, FQNEAQ (reference sequence). The junction had 1 base not matched to a gene; V was cut back by 8 bases and J by 0 bases. This CDR3 contains 14 residues. The CDR3 DNA reads as TGTGCCAGCCGGACAGGGGGCTCCTACAATGAGCAGTTCTTC. This translates into CASRTGGSYNEQFF.

This chain connects TRBV14 to TRBJ2-3; D is unclear. This CDR3 is built from 14 residues. Germline-derived CDR1 and CDR2 are SGHDN and FVKESK. Trimming left V 4 bases short and J 0 bases short, with 8 bases between. Here the CDR3 reads CASSPWASTDTQYF. The CDR3 DNA follows: TGTGCCAGCAGCCCTTGGGCTAGCACAGATACGCAGTATTTT. Complete variable domain (other parts from reference TRBV14 and TRBJ2-3): EAGVTQFPSHSVIEKGQTVTLRCDPISGHDNLYWYRRVMGKEIKFLLHFVKESKQDESGMPNNRFLAERTGGTYSTLKVQPAELEDSGVYFCASSPWASTDTQYFGPGTRLTVL.

This clonotype appeared a single time. The chain uses TRBV5-5 and TRBJ1-5; no reliable D call. The CDR3 runs to 16 residues. Trimming pared 1 base from V and 5 bases from J, leaving 16 bases between. Germline CDR1 is SGHKS and CDR2 is YYEKEE (reference sequence). CDR3 region: CASSLRAGVGYQPQHF. The DNA of the CDR3 is TGTGCCAGCAGCTTGAGGGCGGGCGTAGGGTATCAGCCCCAGCATTTT. Complete variable domain (other parts from reference TRBV5-5 and TRBJ1-5): DAGVTQSPTHLIKTRGQQVTLRCSPISGHKSVSWYQQVLGQGPQFIFQYYEKEERGRGNFPDRFSARQFPNYSSELNVNALLLGDSALYLCASSLRAGVGYQPQHFGDGTRLSIL.

V and J are TRBV12-3 or TRBV12-4 and TRBJ1-1; a possible D gene is TRBD1 (6 bases). The germline V and J ends were trimmed by 3 bases and 10 bases, with 21 bases remaining between them. The CDR3 runs 15 residues. The CDR3 protein is CASSFGTQGSGRAFF. CDR3 nucleotide sequence: TGTGCCAGCAGTTTCGGGACTCAGGGGTCTGGTCGAGCTTTCTTT.

This sequence joins TRBV6-6 and TRBJ2-1; a possible D gene is TRBD2 (5 bases). Germline lookup yields CDR1 MNHNY and CDR2 SVGAGI (reference sequence). V shed 5 bases and J shed 8 bases, with 19 bases lying between them. The CDR3 is 15 residues long. CDR3 sequence reads: CASSKRDGEIDEQFF. Here the CDR3 DNA reads TGTGCCAGCAGTAAACGGGATGGAGAAATCGATGAGCAGTTCTTC.

This sequence joins TRBV15 and TRBJ1-1; D is unresolved. This CDR3 has 14 amino acids. V lost 1 base and J 1 base, leaving 7 bases between the germline ends. Per the germline V gene, CDR1 is LNHNV and CDR2 is YYDKDF (reference sequence). In DNA, the CDR3 is TGTGCCACCAGCAGAGCGCGAGAGAACACTGAAGCTTTCTTT. Residues: CATSRARENTEAFF.

The V gene is TRBV2, the J gene TRBJ2-7; D not certain. CDR1 is SNHLY, CDR2 FYNNEI, per germline. The CDR3 is 12 amino acids. Trimming left V 11 bases short and J 2 bases short, with 13 bases between. The CDR3 DNA is TGTGCCTCCCAAGAGGAGACCTACGAGCAGTACTTC. It yields the protein CASQEETYEQYF.

The chain combines TRBV2 with TRBJ1-4; possible D gene TRBD1, 5 bases. The germline gives CDR1 SNHLY, CDR2 FYNNEI. This CDR3 contains 12 residues. Trimming took 7 bases from V and 5 from J, leaving 8 bases between them. CDR3 sequence reads: CASNRGNEKLFF. The CDR3 region has the DNA TGTGCCAGCAATCGGGGGAATGAAAAACTGTTTTTT. Drawing the rest from reference TRBV2 and TRBJ1-4, the complete variable domain is EPEVTQTPSHQVTQMGQEVILRCVPISNHLYFYWYRQILGQKVEFLVSFYNNEISEKSEIFDDQFSVERPDGSNFTLKIRSTKLEDSAMYFCASNRGNEKLFFGSGTQLSVL.

The chain carries TRBV7-9 and TRBJ1-2; D remains ambiguous. The germline CDR1 and CDR2 sequences are SEHNR and FQNEAQ (reference sequence). With 4 bases removed from V and 4 bases from J, the gap between germline ends came to 16 bases. This CDR3 is 15 amino acids long. CDR3 bases: TGTGCCAGCAGCTCAGAGCAGGCCCCCGGCTATGGCTACACCTTC. Translated: CASSSEQAPGYGYTF.

The V call is TRBV4-1, the J call TRBJ2-1; TRBD2 matches 13 bases. Germline CDR1 MGHRA, CDR2 YSYEKL. The CDR3 loop spans 16 amino acids. V shed 3 bases and J 6 bases; nucleotides not matched to a gene: 5. CDR3 loop: CASSHRTSGGGNEQFF. DNA for the CDR3: TGCGCCAGCAGCCACAGAACTAGCGGGGGGGGCAATGAGCAGTTCTTC.

This rearrangement joins TRBV18 to TRBJ2-1; D unresolved. Germline V lookup: CDR1 KGHSH, CDR2 LQKENI. V was pared by 6 bases and J by 9 bases, with 15 bases between. The CDR3 is 13 residues long. The CDR3 nucleotides read TGTGCCAGCTCCCTCAGACCCATTGGTGAGCAGTTCTTC. Translating gives CASSLRPIGEQFF. The full variable domain, in which reference TRBV18 and TRBJ2-1 provide the parts outside the CDR3, is NAGVMQNPRHLVRRRGQEARLRCSPMKGHSHVYWYRQLPEEGLKFMVYLQKENIIDESGMPKERFSAEFPKEGPSILRIQQVVRGDSAAYFCASSLRPIGEQFFGPGTRLTVL.

The chain joins TRBV5-4 to TRBJ2-5; weak D call: TRBD2 (6 bases). The CDR3 spans 15 residues. The ends were cut back, 0 bases at V and 2 bases at J, with 11 bases in the middle. Germline lookup yields CDR1 SGHNT and CDR2 YYREEE (reference sequence). The CDR3 region is CASSLGLATQETQYF. The CDR3 DNA reads TGTGCCAGCAGCTTGGGCCTAGCGACACAAGAGACCCAGTACTTC.

The gene calls are TRBV2 and TRBJ2-1; 9 positions agree with TRBD2. With 4 bases clipped from V and 9 bases from J, the junction kept 7 bases outside the gene matches. This CDR3 spans 14 amino acids. CDR1 is SNHLY and CDR2 is FYNNEI in the germline V gene. The CDR3 nucleotides read TGTGCCAGCAGTGGGAGAGCGGGAGGTGGTGAGCAGTTCTTC. Protein product: CASSGRAGGGEQFF. Variable domain in full (rest from reference TRBV2 and TRBJ2-1): EPEVTQTPSHQVTQMGQEVILRCVPISNHLYFYWYRQILGQKVEFLVSFYNNEISEKSEIFDDQFSVERPDGSNFTLKIRSTKLEDSAMYFCASSGRAGGGEQFFGPGTRLTVL.

The chain employs TRBV7-9 and TRBJ2-5; D call uncertain. The V gene's germline CDR1 is SEHNR and CDR2 FQNEAQ (reference sequence). This CDR3 region has 16 residues. Between the trimmed V and J ends, which lost 1 base and 0 bases, there was a span of 12 bases. The CDR3 loop is CASSLVNLVYQETQYF. The CDR3 region has the DNA TGTGCCAGCAGCTTAGTTAATTTAGTATACCAAGAGACCCAGTACTTC.

The chain has TRBV7-9 and TRBJ1-5; D is undetermined. V was shortened by 5 bases and J by 4 bases, with 12 bases between the two germline ends. The CDR3 runs to 14 residues. Germline CDR1 and CDR2: SEHNR and FQNEAQ (reference sequence). CDR3 region: CASSPQTDNQPQHF. The DNA for the CDR3 is TGTGCCAGCAGCCCCCAGACGGATAATCAGCCCCAGCATTTT.

This chain's CDR3 is CASSPQTQQETQYF. The CDR3 DNA reads as TGTGCCAGCTCACCACAGACACAGCAAGAGACCCAGTACTTC. The chain is built from TRBV18 and TRBJ2-5; D remains unclear. Germline assignment: CDR1 KGHSH and CDR2 LQKENI. V was cut by 1 base and J by 2 bases, with 8 bases left in between. The CDR3 has 14 amino acids.